This T cell receptor beta chain originates from a study of type 1 and type 2 diabetes patients. For the study at large: Participants included type 1 and type 2 diabetes patients plus nondiabetic controls. A total of approximately 20,000,000 paired-end reads came from the whole study.

PCR was run on genomic DNA. Multiplex PCR with 30 forward and 13 reverse primers amplified the TCR beta CDR3. TCRdb reanalysed the multiplex PCR reads using MiXCR and keeps one entry per CDR3 protein. The sample shows a few hundred thousand distinct CDR3 sequences, around 47% of them seen only once. The length of the CDR3 is 14 residues. Germline lookup yields CDR1 MNHNS and CDR2 SASEGT. With 4 bases removed from V and 3 bases from J, the gap between germline ends came to 9 bases. The specimen was peripheral blood mononuclear cells (PBMCs). The sequence came from a man between 18 and 29 years old with type 2 diabetes. The rearrangement links TRBV6-1 to TRBJ2-2, with D possibly being TRBD2 (6 bases). In DNA form, the CDR3 reads TGTGCCAGCAGTGGGACTATAGACACCGGGGAGCTGTTTTTT. Amino acids: CASSGTIDTGELFF.